This T cell receptor (beta chain) is from a study of cytomegalovirus exposure and HLA in healthy donors. Study-wide findings and caveats: Previously analyzed data showed that most TCR beta V segments were productive at a frequency of about 87% or about 30%. 150 or so TCR beta chains were listed as cytomegalovirus-associated. Analysis was carried out at a later point, and it linked a missense DCLRE1C variant to TCR beta V- and J-gene trimming.

Per germline, CDR1 SQVTM and CDR2 ANQGSEA. The CDR3 is made up of 13 amino acids. V was pared by 4 bases and J by 5 bases, with 14 bases between. PCR amplification relied on 60 Vbeta primers (plus 13 Jbeta primers). Sequenced by immunoSEQ multiplex PCR; TCRdb stores in-frame clones only, minus some. The sample contains approximately 80,000 clones, more than 65% of which appear only once. Turning to this clone: Its specificity is not known.

Sequenced: PBMCs. The source is a woman between 40 and 55 years old in good health and CMV-seropositive. The rearrangement joins TRBV29-1 to TRBJ2-5; TRBD1 is a possible D gene (5 bases). The CDR3 is CSVGRQLTETQYF. The DNA of the CDR3 is TGCAGCGTTGGAAGACAGCTGACGGAGACCCAGTACTTC. Looking up the rest from reference TRBV29-1 and TRBJ2-5 gives the full variable domain: SAVISQKPSRDICQRGTSLTIQCQVDSQVTMMFWYRQQPGQSLTLIATANQGSEATYESGFVIDKFPISRPNLTFSTLTVSNMSPEDSSIYLCSVGRQLTETQYFGPGTRLLVL.